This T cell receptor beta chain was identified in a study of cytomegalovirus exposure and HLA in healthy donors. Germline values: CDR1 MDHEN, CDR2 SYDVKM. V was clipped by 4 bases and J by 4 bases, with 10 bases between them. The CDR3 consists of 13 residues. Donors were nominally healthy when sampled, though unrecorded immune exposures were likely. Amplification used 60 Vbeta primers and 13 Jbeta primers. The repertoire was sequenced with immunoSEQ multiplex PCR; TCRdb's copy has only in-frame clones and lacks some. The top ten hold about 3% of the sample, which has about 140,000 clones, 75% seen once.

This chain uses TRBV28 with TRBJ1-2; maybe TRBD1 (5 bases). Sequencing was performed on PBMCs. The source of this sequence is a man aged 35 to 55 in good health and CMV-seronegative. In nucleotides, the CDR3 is TGTGCCAGCAGTTCTGCAGGGCGCTATGGCTACACCTTC. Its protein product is CASSSAGRYGYTF.